This is a list of T cell receptor beta chains from one sample in a study of shared clonotypes between healthy human individuals. This table comes from immunoSEQ multiplex PCR, and its TCRdb copy is limited to in-frame clones, with some not included. This table holds a few million clones, around 94% found once. The sample consisted of naive CD4+ T cells sorted from blood. The origin of the receptors is a man younger than 30 in good health. CDR3s leave out the opening cysteine and the closing phenylalanine or tryptophan. The size entry is marked missing in some rows and otherwise reads once, few, many or a size class.

j_call | v_call | clone_size | cdr3_aa
TRBJ1-5 | TRBV7-5 | once | ASSLGGDQPQH
TRBJ1-5 | TRBV6-6 | NA | ASRLTGLGPQH
TRBJ2-7 | TRBV6-5 | NA | ASRRQGRYEQY
TRBJ1-4 | TRBV6-1 | NA | ASSPAGTGKLF
TRBJ2-7 | TRBV6-5 | NA | ASSFRVLYEQY
TRBJ2-3 | TRBV9 | NA | ASNDGSGRDTQY
TRBJ1-2 | TRBV18 | NA | ASSSSVQGAGYT
TRBJ2-7 | TRBV7-2 | NA | ASPSARREYGYEQY
TRBJ2-1 | TRBV20-1 | NA | SGAADNEQF
TRBJ1-2 | TRBV27 | NA | ASSFRDGARGGYT
TRBJ1-1 | TRBV10-3 | NA | AISTSTGTEAF
TRBJ1-4 | TRBV6-5 | NA | ASSYAGGRKDKLF
TRBJ2-1 | TRBV5-1 | NA | ASSRDRTGTIDEQF
TRBJ2-1 | TRBV14 | NA | ASSQYNFNEQF
TRBJ2-2 | TRBV11-2 | NA | ASSPQGINTGELF
TRBJ2-5 | TRBV28 | NA | ASSLFGGWETQY
TRBJ2-1 | TRBV5-1 | NA | ASSSLDSANEQF
TRBJ2-1 | TRBV6-7 | NA | ASKGDSYNEQF
TRBJ1-2 | TRBV5-1 | NA | ASSLLQGAYGYT
TRBJ2-5 | TRBV11-3 | NA | ASSFGGAPQETQY
TRBJ2-7 | TRBV9 | NA | ASSAQRIGYEQY
TRBJ1-3 | TRBV9 | NA | ASSGDRVSGNTIY
TRBJ2-5 | TRBV9 | NA | ASSVWGERGETQY
TRBJ2-5 | TRBV9 | NA | ASSARLAGGRETQY
TRBJ2-7 | TRBV28 | once | ASTLSGTDSYEQY
TRBJ1-4 | TRBV7-8 | NA | ASSDPGTGNEKLF
TRBJ2-7 | TRBV12-2 | NA | AGRLPRESSYEQY
TRBJ2-3 | TRBV5-8 | once | ASSFLGRRTSTDTQY
TRBJ2-7 | TRBV19 | NA | ASSHPGEVFYEQY
TRBJ1-1 | TRBV14 | NA | ASSPWDGEAF
TRBJ2-1 | TRBV11-1 | NA | ASSPTERSYNEQF
TRBJ1-5 | TRBV5-1 | once | ASSLTTGGGQPQH
TRBJ2-3 | TRBV7-2 | once | ASSLGTGDGAKFTDTQY
TRBJ2-7 | TRBV5-6 | NA | ASSSYPAGTGFEQY
TRBJ1-1 | TRBV5-1 | NA | ASSLNRLGESTEAF
TRBJ2-1 | TRBV7-2 | NA | ASSLGLLAGAGYNEQF
TRBJ1-2 | TRBV5-1 | NA | ASSSESTGYYGYT
TRBJ1-4 | TRBV2 | once | ASSEAASGGRLGKLF
TRBJ1-1 | TRBV4-1 | few | ATKPTGRTLNTEAF
TRBJ1-3 | TRBV7-2 | NA | ASSSWGGRGNTIY
TRBJ2-3 | TRBV6-4 | NA | ASSVTGVRTDTQY
TRBJ1-2 | TRBV10-3 | NA | AINPDSSTGSYGYT
TRBJ1-2 | TRBV28 | NA | ASSLSAGRIGGYT
TRBJ2-3 | TRBV29-1 | NA | SVEGLTDTQY
TRBJ2-3 | TRBV4-2 | NA | ASSLDSGGTDTQY
TRBJ2-1 | TRBV9 | NA | ASSFSGLAVYNEQF
TRBJ1-6 | TRBV10-3 | NA | AISNSGPLVGQGRNSPLH
TRBJ2-2 | TRBV7-2 | NA | ASSRGTSGRGGELF
TRBJ2-1 | TRBV2 | NA | ASGQNYNEQF
TRBJ1-1 | TRBV2 | few | ASSRTEKAF
TRBJ1-6 | TRBV6-6 | NA | ASTSIPPVSPLH